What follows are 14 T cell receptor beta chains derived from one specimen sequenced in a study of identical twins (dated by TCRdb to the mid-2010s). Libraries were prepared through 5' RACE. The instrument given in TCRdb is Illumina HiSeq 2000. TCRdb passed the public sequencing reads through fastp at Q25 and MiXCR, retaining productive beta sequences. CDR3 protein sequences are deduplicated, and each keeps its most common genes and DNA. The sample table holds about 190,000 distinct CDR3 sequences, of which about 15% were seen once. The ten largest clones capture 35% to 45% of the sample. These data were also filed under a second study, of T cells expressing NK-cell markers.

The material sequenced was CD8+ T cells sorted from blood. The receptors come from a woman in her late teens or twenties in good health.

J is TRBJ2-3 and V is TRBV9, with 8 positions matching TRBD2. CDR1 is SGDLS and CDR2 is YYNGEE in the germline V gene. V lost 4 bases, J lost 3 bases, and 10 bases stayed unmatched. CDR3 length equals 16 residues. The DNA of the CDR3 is TGTGCCAGCAGCCCCGGGGGGGGTTTAACGACAGATACGCAGTATTTT. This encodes CASSPGGGLTTDTQYF. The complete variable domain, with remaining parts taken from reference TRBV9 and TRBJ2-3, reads DSGVTQTPKHLITATGQRVTLRCSPRSGDLSVYWYQQSLDQGLQFLIQYYNGEERAKGNILERFSAQQFPDLHSELNLSSLELGDSALYFCASSPGGGLTTDTQYFGPGTRLTVL.

In DNA, the CDR3 is TGTGCCAGCAGCACAGGGTTCGAGCAGTACTTC. Translation: CASSTGFEQYF. The chain employs TRBV6-5 and TRBJ2-7; the D gene is possibly TRBD1 (6 bases). The V and J ends lost 6 bases and 6 bases respectively, with 9 bases between them. The CDR3 totals 11 residues. The germline CDR1 and CDR2 sequences are MNHEY and SVGAGI.

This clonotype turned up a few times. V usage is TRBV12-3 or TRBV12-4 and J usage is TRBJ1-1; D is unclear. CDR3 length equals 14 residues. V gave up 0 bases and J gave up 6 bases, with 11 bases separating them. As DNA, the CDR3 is TGTGCCAGCAGTTTAGCCTGGGCAATGGCTGAAGCTTTCTTT. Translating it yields CASSLAWAMAEAFF.

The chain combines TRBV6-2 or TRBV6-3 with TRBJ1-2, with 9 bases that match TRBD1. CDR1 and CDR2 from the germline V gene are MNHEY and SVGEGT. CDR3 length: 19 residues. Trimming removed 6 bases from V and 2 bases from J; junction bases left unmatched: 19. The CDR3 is CASRPSLSQGAVLNYGYTF. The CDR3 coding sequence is TGTGCCAGCAGGCCATCCCTTTCACAGGGGGCGGTTTTGAACTATGGCTACACCTTC.

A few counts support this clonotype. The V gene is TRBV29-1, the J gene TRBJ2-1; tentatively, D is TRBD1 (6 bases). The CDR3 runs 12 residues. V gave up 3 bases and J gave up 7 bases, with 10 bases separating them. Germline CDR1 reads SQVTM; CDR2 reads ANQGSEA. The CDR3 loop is CSVEGARNEQFF. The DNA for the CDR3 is TGCAGCGTTGAGGGGGCTAGGAATGAGCAGTTCTTC.

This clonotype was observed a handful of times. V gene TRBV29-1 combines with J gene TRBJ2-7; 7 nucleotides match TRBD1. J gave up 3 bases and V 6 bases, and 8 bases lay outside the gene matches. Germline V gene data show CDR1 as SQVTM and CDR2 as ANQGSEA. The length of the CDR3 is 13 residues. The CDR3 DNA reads TGCAGCGTGGTACAGGGGCCTCACTACGAGCAGTACTTC. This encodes CSVVQGPHYEQYF.

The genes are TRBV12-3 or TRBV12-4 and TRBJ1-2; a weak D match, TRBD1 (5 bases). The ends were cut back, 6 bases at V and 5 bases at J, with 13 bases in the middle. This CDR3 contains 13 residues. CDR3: CASRSGDEYGYTF. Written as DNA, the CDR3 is TGTGCCAGCAGGAGCGGGGACGAGTATGGCTACACCTTC.

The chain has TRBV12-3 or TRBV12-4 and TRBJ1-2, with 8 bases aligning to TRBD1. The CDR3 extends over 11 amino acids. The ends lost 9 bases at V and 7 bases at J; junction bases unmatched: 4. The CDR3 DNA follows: TGTGCCAGTTCAGGGGGCCCTGGCTACACCTTC. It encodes CASSGGPGYTF.

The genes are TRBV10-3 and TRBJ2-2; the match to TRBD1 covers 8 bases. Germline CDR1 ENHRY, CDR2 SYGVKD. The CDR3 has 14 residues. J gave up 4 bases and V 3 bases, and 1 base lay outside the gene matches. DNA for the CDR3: TGTGCCATCAGTGAAACAGGGGGCACCGGGGAGCTGTTTTTT. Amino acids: CAISETGGTGELFF.

The CDR3 bases are TGTGCCAGCAGTTTGCTAGCGGTAAGCTCCTACGAGCAGTACTTC. Its translation is CASSLLAVSSYEQYF. The chain uses TRBV12-3 or TRBV12-4 and TRBJ2-7; 7 nucleotides line up with TRBD2. The CDR3 runs 15 residues. J was trimmed by 0 bases and V by 3 bases; bases with no gene match: 5.

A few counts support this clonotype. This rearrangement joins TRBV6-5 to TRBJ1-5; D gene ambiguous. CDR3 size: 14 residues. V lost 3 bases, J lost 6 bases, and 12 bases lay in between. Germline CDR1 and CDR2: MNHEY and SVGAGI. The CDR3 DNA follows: TGTGCCAGCAGTTATAAGCTCGAGGTTCAGCCCCAGCATTTT. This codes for CASSYKLEVQPQHF.

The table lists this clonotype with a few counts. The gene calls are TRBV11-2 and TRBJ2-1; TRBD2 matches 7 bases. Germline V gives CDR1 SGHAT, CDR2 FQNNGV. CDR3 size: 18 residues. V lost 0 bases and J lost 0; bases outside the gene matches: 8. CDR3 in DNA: TGTGCCAGCAGCTTAGACCGGGGACTAACCCGCTCCTACAATGAGCAGTTCTTC. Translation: CASSLDRGLTRSYNEQFF.

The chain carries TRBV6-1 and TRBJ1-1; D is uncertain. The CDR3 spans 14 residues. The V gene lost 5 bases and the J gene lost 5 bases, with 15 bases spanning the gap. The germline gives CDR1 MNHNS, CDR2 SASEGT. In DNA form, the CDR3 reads TGTGCCAGCAGTAGACTTCGGACGGGGACTGAAGCTTTCTTT. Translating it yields CASSRLRTGTEAFF.

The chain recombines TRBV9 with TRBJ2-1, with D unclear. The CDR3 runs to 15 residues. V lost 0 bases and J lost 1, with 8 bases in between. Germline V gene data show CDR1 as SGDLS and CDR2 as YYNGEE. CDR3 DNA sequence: TGTGCCAGCAGCGTAGGCTCAACATCCTACAATGAGCAGTTCTTC. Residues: CASSVGSTSYNEQFF.